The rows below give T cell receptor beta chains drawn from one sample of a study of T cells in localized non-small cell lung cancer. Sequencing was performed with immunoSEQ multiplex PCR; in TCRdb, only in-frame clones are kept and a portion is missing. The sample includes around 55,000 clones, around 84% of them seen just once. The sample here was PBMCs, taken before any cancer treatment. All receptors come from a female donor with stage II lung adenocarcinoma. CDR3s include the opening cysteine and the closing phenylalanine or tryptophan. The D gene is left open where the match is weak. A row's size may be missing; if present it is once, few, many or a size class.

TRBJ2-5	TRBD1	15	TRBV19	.	CASSSHRGLGETQYF	TGTGCCAGTAGTAGCCACAGGGGGCTCGGGGAGACCCAGTACTTC
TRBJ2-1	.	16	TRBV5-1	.	CASSLTFTRVADEQFF	TGCGCCAGCAGCTTGACATTTACCCGGGTGGCCGATGAGCAGTTCTTC
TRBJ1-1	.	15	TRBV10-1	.	CASRPRSRGDTEAFF	TGCGCCAGCAGACCTAGATCTCGGGGGGACACTGAAGCTTTCTTT
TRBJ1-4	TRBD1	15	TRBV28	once	CASSPPGQANEKLFF	TGTGCCAGCAGTCCACCGGGACAGGCTAATGAAAAACTGTTTTTT
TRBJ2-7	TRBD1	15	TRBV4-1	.	CASREGGQGLHEQYF	TGCGCCAGCAGGGAGGGGGGACAGGGGTTGCACGAGCAGTACTTC
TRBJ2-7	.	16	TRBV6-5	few	CASSCPDPVQPYEQYF	TGTGCCAGCAGTTGCCCTGACCCTGTCCAACCCTACGAGCAGTACTTC
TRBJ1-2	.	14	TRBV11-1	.	CASSLDHGHWGYTF	TGTGCCAGCAGCTTAGATCACGGGCATTGGGGCTACACCTTC
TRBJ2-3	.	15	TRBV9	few	CASSVGLSSTDTQYF	TGTGCCAGCAGCGTAGGGCTGTCTAGCACAGATACGCAGTATTTT
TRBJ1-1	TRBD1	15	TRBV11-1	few	CASSLRTGWNTEAFF	TGTGCCAGCAGCTTACGGACAGGTTGGAACACTGAAGCTTTCTTT
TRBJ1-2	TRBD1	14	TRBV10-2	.	CASSDRQGDYGYTF	TGCGCCAGCAGTGATAGACAGGGGGACTATGGCTACACCTTC
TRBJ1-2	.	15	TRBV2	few	CASRDPSGQLYGYTF	TGTGCCAGCAGAGACCCCTCCGGACAGTTATATGGCTACACCTTC
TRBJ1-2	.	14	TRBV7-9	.	CASSPRNANYGYTF	TGTGCCAGCAGCCCTAGAAACGCTAACTATGGCTACACCTTC
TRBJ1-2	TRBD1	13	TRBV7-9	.	CATTDRTNYGYTF	TGTGCCACGACGGACAGGACTAACTATGGCTACACCTTC
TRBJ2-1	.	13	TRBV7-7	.	CASSSHREGEQFF	TGTGCCAGCAGCTCACACAGGGAAGGGGAGCAGTTCTTC
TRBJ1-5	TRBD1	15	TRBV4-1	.	CASSEGQGAHQPQHF	TGCGCCAGCAGCGAAGGACAGGGGGCGCATCAGCCCCAGCATTTT
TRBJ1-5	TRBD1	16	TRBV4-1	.	CASSQTRTGPPQPQHF	TGCGCCAGCAGCCAAACTAGGACAGGGCCTCCGCAGCCCCAGCATTTT
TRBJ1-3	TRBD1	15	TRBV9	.	CASSGGTASGNTIYF	TGTGCCAGCAGCGGGGGGACAGCCTCTGGAAACACCATATATTTT
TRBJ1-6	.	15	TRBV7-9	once	CASSWTEVPNSPLHF	TGTGCCAGCAGTTGGACGGAGGTTCCAAATTCACCCCTCCACTTT
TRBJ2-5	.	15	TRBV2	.	CASSETVYPGKTQYF	TGTGCCAGCAGCGAGACGGTGTACCCAGGGAAGACCCAGTACTTC
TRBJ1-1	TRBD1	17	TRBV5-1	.	CASSLVPSGGQGTEAFF	TGCGCCAGCAGCTTGGTCCCCTCAGGGGGGCAAGGCACTGAAGCTTTCTTT
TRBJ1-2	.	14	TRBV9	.	CASSLGGGGFGYTF	TGTGCCAGCAGCTTGGGGGGCGGTGGGTTTGGCTACACCTTC
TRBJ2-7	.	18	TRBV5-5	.	CASSLETGRSVSRYEQYF	TGTGCCAGCAGCTTGGAGACAGGGAGGTCCGTATCACGCTACGAGCAGTACTTC
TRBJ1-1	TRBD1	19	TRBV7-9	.	CASSRYRGPGGTMNTEAFF	TGTGCCAGCAGCCGTTACAGGGGGCCAGGGGGCACTATGAACACTGAAGCTTTCTTT
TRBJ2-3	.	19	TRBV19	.	CASSIDAEIKFPGGDTQYF	TGTGCCAGTAGTATAGATGCAGAAATCAAGTTCCCCGGAGGGGATACGCAGTATTTT
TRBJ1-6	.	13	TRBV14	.	CASSQRRDSPLHF	TGTGCCAGCAGCCAACGGAGGGATTCACCCCTCCACTTT
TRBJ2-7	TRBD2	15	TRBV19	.	CASSQDGGVSYEQYF	TGTGCCAGTAGCCAGGACGGGGGGGTATCCTACGAGCAGTACTTC
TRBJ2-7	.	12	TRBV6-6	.	CASSSDAYEQYF	TGTGCCAGCAGTTCGGACGCCTACGAGCAGTACTTC